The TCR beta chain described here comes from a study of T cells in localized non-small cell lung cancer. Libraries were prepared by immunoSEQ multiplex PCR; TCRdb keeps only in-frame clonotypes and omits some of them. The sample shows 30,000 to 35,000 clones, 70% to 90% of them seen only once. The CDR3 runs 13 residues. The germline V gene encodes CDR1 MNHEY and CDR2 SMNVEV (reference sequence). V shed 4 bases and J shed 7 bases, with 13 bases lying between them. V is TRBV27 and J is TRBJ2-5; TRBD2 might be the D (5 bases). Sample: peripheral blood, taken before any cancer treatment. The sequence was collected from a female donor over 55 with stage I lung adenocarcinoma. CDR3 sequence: CASSSGRTLTQYF. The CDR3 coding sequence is TGTGCCAGCAGTTCGGGCAGGACTCTGACCCAGTACTTC.